This T cell receptor beta chain was documented in a study of CD8 T cells in Susac syndrome. When the RNA was reverse transcribed, random hexamers were used with an input of about 0.5 to 1 ug. TCRdb re-called the immunoSEQ multiplex PCR reads with MiXCR, one entry per CDR3 protein. Of around 300,000 distinct CDR3 sequences in the sample, about 90% are singletons; the top ten hold around 0.07%. Germline CDR1 reads SGHRS; CDR2 reads YFSETQ. CDR3 length: 12 residues. Trimming took 6 bases from V and 8 from J, leaving 14 bases between them. TCR beta was sequenced from blood CD8+ and CD4+ T cells. TEMRA cells were FACS-enriched, while CD8+ and CD4+ T cells were negatively isolated.

This chain uses TRBV5-1 with TRBJ1-2; weak D call: TRBD1 (6 bases). The TCR comes from a human donor with multiple sclerosis. The sample was CD4+ T cells from PBMCs. CDR3 sequence reads: CASTPGGGGYTF. CDR3 bases: TGCGCCAGCACACCGGGGGGCGGCGGCTACACCTTC.